One T cell receptor beta chain is described in this entry. This entry is derived from a study of blood T cell repertoires in COVID-19. Study details: COVID-19 samples collected from the United States, Italy and Spain covered acute and convalescent phases. Nucleic acid was either cDNA or gDNA, and it came from T cells, B-cell-depleted T cells, or PBMCs.

Original handling: Reference gene primer amplification in the assay estimated nucleated cell counts. This table comes from immunoSEQ multiplex PCR, and its TCRdb copy is limited to in-frame clones, with some not included. That table furnishes V, J and clone size, whereas the DNA furnished D and trimming. The sample contains more than 85,000 clones, roughly 92% of which appear only once. The origin of this receptor is a man aged 60 to 69 with acute or convalescent COVID-19. Material for sequencing was peripheral blood.

CDR3 sequence reads: CASSPQQVGNQPQHF. For the CDR3, the DNA is TGTGCCAGCTCACCACAACAGGTTGGCAATCAGCCCCAGCATTTT. The gene calls are TRBV18 and TRBJ1-5; tentatively, D is TRBD1 (5 bases). This CDR3 has 15 amino acids. CDR1 is KGHSH and CDR2 is LQKENI in the germline V gene. Trimming cost V 1 base and J 2 bases, with 9 bases left between them. The full variable domain, rest sourced from reference TRBV18 and TRBJ1-5, is NAGVMQNPRHLVRRRGQEARLRCSPMKGHSHVYWYRQLPEEGLKFMVYLQKENIIDESGMPKERFSAEFPKEGPSILRIQQVVRGDSAAYFCASSPQQVGNQPQHFGDGTRLSIL.